The source of this T cell receptor (beta chain) is a study of T cells after somatic rescue of genetic block. This CDR3 comprises 13 residues. The V end lost 4 bases, the J end lost 3 bases, and 11 bases lay between the germline ends. Per the germline V gene, CDR1 is SGDLS and CDR2 is YYNGEE. Repertoires were generated with immunoSEQ multiplex PCR, while TCRdb's copy carries only in-frame clones and drops some. The table lists about 88,000 clones, 90% of them singletons. Concerning this clone itself: This sequence may be a read error, since a much larger clone differs from it by one base.

This rearrangement joins TRBV9 to TRBJ2-7, with D possibly matching TRBD1 (6 bases). Sequencing was carried out using peripheral blood mononuclear cells (PBMCs). The receptor's source is a woman aged 18-29 years. This CDR3 is CASSPPDSYEQYF. The CDR3 DNA reads as TGTGCCAGCAGCCCGCCGGACAGCTACGAGCAGTACTTC.